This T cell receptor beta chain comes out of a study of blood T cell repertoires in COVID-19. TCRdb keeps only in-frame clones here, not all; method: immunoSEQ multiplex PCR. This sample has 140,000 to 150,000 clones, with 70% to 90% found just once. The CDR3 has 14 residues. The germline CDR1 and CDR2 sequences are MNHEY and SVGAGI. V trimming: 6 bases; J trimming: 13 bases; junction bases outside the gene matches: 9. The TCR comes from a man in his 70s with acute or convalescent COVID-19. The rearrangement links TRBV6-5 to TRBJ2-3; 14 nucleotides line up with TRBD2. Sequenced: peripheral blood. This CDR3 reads CASSPGTSGGWEYF. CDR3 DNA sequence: TGTGCCAGCAGCCCCGGGACTAGCGGGGGATGGGAGTATTTT.